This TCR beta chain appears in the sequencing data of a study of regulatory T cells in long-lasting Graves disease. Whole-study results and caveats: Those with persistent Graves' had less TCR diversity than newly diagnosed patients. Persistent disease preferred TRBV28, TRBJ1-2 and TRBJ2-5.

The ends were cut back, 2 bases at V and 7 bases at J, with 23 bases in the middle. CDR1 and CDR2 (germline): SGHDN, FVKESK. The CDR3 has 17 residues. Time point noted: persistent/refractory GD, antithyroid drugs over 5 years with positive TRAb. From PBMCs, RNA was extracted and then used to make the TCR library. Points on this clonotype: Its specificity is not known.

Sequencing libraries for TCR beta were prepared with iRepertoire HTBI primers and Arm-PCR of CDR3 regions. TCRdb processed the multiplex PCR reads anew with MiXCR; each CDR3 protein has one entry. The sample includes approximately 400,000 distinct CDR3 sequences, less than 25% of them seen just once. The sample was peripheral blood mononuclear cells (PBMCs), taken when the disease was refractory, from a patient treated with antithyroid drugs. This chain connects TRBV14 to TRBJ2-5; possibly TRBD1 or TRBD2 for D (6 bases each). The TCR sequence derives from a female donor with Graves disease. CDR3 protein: CASSQTQQEGEAGTQYF. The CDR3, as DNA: TGTGCCAGCAGCCAAACACAACAGGAGGGGGAAGCCGGGACCCAGTACTTC.